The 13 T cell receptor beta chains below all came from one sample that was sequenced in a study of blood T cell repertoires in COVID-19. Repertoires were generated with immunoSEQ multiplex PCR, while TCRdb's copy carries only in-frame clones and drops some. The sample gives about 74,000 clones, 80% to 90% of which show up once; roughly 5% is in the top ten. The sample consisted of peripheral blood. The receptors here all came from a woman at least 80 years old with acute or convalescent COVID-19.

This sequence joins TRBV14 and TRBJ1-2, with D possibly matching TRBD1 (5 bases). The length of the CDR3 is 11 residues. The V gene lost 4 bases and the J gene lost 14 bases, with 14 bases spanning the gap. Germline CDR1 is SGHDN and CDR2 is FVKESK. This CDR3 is CASSPRDSRTF. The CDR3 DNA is TGTGCCAGCAGCCCCCGGGACTCTCGGACCTTC.

Written as DNA, the CDR3 is TGTGCCAGTAGACTTGGGACAGGGGGCGGCACCGGGGAGCTGTTTTTT. Its protein is CASRLGTGGGTGELFF. This rearrangement joins TRBV19 to TRBJ2-2; TRBD1 agrees at 12 bases. V was pared by 6 bases and J by 4 bases, with 6 bases of the junction left unmatched. The V gene's germline CDR1 is LNHDA and CDR2 SQIVND (reference sequence). The CDR3 length is 16 residues.

As DNA, the CDR3 is TGTGCCAGCAGTCGACAGGGAAAAGGCTATCAGCCCCAGCATTTT. The encoded protein is CASSRQGKGYQPQHF. The V call is TRBV27, the J call TRBJ1-5, with TRBD1 identical over 7 bases. The CDR3 runs 15 residues. With 5 bases clipped from V and 5 bases from J, the junction kept 9 bases outside the gene matches. Germline lookup yields CDR1 MNHEY and CDR2 SMNVEV (reference sequence).

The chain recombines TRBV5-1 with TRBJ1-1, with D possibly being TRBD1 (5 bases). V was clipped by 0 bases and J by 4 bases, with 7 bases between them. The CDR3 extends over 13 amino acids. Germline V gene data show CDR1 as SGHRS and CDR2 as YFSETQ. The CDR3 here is CASSLEGATEAFF. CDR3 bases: TGCGCCAGCAGCTTGGAAGGGGCCACTGAAGCTTTCTTT.

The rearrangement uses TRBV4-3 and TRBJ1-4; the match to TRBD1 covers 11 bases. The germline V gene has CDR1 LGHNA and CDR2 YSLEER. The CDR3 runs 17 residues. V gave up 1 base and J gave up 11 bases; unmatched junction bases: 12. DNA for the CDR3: TGCGCCAGCAGCCAAGGGCCGTCCGGGACAGGGGGGGAGAAACTGTTTTTT. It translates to CASSQGPSGTGGEKLFF.

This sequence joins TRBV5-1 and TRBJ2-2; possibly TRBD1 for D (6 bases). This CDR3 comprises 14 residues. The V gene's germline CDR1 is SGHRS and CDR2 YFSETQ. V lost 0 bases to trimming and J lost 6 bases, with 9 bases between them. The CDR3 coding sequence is TGCGCCAGCAGCTTGGGCAGGGGCTCCGGGGAGCTGTTTTTT. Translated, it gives CASSLGRGSGELFF.

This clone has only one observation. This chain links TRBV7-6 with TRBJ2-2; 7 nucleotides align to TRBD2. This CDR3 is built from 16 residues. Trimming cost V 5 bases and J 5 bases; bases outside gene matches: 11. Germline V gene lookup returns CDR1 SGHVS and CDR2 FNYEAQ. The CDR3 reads CASSGQGAGVTGELFF. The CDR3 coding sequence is TGTGCCAGCAGCGGACAAGGGGCGGGGGTGACCGGGGAGCTGTTTTTT.

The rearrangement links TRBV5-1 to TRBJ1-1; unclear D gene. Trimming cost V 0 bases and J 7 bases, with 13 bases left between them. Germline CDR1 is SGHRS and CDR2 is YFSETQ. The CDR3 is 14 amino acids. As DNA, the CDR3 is TGCGCCAGCAGCTTGGCCGGGATGAGGGATGAAGCTTTCTTT. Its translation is CASSLAGMRDEAFF.

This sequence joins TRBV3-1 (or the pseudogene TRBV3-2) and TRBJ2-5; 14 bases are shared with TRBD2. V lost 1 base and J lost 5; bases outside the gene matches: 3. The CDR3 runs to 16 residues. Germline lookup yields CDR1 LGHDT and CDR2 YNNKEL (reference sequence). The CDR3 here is CASSQAGLAGGETQYF. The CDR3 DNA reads TGTGCCAGCAGCCAAGCCGGACTAGCGGGAGGTGAGACCCAGTACTTC.

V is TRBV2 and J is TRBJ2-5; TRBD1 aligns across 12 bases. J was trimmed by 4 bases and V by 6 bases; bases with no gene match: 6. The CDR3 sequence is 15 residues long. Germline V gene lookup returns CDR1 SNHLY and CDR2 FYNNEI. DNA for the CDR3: TGTGCCAGCAGGGGACAGGGGGCGCTCAGAGAGACCCAGTACTTC. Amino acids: CASRGQGALRETQYF.

In DNA form, the CDR3 reads TGTGCCAGCAGCCAAGCGCGACAGACCGAAGAGACCCAGTACTTC. Translated, it gives CASSQARQTEETQYF. V gene TRBV3-1 (or the pseudogene TRBV3-2) combines with J gene TRBJ2-5, with a weak D call TRBD1 (5 bases). The V end was cut by 1 base, the J end by 3 bases, with 12 bases between. The germline CDR1 and CDR2 sequences are LGHDT and YNNKEL (reference sequence). The CDR3 runs to 15 residues.

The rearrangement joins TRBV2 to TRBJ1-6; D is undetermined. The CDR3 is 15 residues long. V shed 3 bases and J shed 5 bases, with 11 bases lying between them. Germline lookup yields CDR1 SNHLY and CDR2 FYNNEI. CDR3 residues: CASSELGQNNSPLHF. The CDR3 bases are TGTGCCAGCAGTGAGCTTGGGCAGAATAATTCACCCCTCCACTTT.

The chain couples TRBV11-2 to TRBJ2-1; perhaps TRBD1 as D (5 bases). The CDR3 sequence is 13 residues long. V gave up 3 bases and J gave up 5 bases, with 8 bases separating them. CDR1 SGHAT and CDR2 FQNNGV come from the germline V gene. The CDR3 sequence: CASSLNRNNEQFF. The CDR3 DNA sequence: TGTGCCAGCAGCTTGAACAGGAACAATGAGCAGTTCTTC.